A selection of T cell receptor beta chains follows, all from one sample in a study of shared clonotypes between healthy human individuals. Using immunoSEQ multiplex PCR, the repertoire was profiled, and TCRdb retains in-frame clones only, with some absent. The sample records about 2.4 million clones, 90% to 95% being singletons. Sequencing used naive CD4+ T cells sorted from blood. These receptors all come from a man aged 18 to 35 in good health. Each CDR3 is given with its conserved first and last residue. D genes are given only for firm matches. Expanded clones get a size class; other rows say once, few or many, or leave the size out.

TRBV14,TRBJ2-2,TRBD1,-,TGTGCCAGCAGCTCCCGACCGGGACAGGTGTTACGGGAGCTGTTTTTT,CASSSRPGQVLRELFF
TRBV19,TRBJ1-2,TRBD1,-,TGTGCCAGTAGAGCAGGGGGCTCCATTGGTGGCTACACCTTC,CASRAGGSIGGYTF
TRBV9,TRBJ1-2,-,-,TGTGCCAGCAGCGTAGATTCCAGGGGCTACGGCTACACCTTC,CASSVDSRGYGYTF
TRBV14,TRBJ2-3,TRBD1,-,TGTGCCAGCAGCCAAGATTGGACAGGGATAAGCACAGATACGCAGTATTTT,CASSQDWTGISTDTQYF
TRBV18,TRBJ1-2,-,once,TGTGCCAGCTCACCACTACCTACGCGGGGGAACTATGGCTACACCTTC,CASSPLPTRGNYGYTF
TRBV11-2,TRBJ2-7,TRBD1,-,TGTGCCAGCAGCTTTGGACAGGGGCACTACGAGCAGTACTTC,CASSFGQGHYEQYF
TRBV10-3,TRBJ2-7,TRBD1,-,TGTGCCATCACTCCGGGACAGGGAAGCTCCTACGAGCAGTACTTC,CAITPGQGSSYEQYF
TRBV30,TRBJ1-3,-,-,TGTGCCTGGAGGCCCCACTCTGGAAACACCATATATTTT,CAWRPHSGNTIYF
TRBV2,TRBJ2-7,TRBD2,-,TGTGCCAGCAATCTTGGGCTAGCGGGAGCCAGTTTTAGCTACGAGCAGTACTTC,CASNLGLAGASFSYEQYF
TRBV9,TRBJ2-7,-,-,TGTGCCAGCAGCGTTAGGCAGAGCTCCTACGAGCAGTACTTC,CASSVRQSSYEQYF
TRBV7-8,TRBJ1-6,TRBD1,-,TGTGCCAGCAGCAGAGACAGGGCGGACTATAATTCACCCCTCCACTTT,CASSRDRADYNSPLHF
TRBV5-1,TRBJ2-3,TRBD2,once,TGCGCCAGCAGCTTGGGGGCTAGCGGATTCACAGATACGCAGTATTTT,CASSLGASGFTDTQYF
TRBV5-1,TRBJ1-1,-,-,TGCGCCAGCAGCTTGGATGGCGGGAACACTGAAGCTTTCTTT,CASSLDGGNTEAFF
TRBV10-3,TRBJ1-1,-,-,TGTGCCATCAGCCAGGGTACTGAAGCTTTCTTT,CAISQGTEAFF
TRBV15,TRBJ1-2,-,-,TGTGCCACCAGCAGAGAGGGGGCCTATGGCTACACCTTC,CATSREGAYGYTF
TRBV7-2,TRBJ2-7,-,-,TGTGCCAGCAGCTTCCGGGACGCACGCTCCTACGAGCAGTACTTC,CASSFRDARSYEQYF
TRBV11-2,TRBJ1-2,-,few,TGTGCCAGCAGCCCCCATGATGGCTACACCTTC,CASSPHDGYTF
TRBV15,TRBJ2-2,-,-,TGTGCCACCCGGCCAGGGGTGGACACCGGGGAGCTGTTTTTT,CATRPGVDTGELFF
TRBV7-9,TRBJ2-3,-,-,TGTGCCAGCGGGAGGGGGGATACGCAGTATTTT,CASGRGDTQYF
TRBV2,TRBJ1-6,-,-,TGTGCCAGCTGCCGACAGCCAAATTCACCCCTCCACTTT,CASCRQPNSPLHF
TRBV7-3,TRBJ2-3,-,once,TGTGCCAGCAGCATTCAGGGAGATACGCAGTATTTT,CASSIQGDTQYF
TRBV6-5,TRBJ2-7,-,-,TGTGCCAGCAGTAAGGGTTCCTCCTACGAGCAGTACTTC,CASSKGSSYEQYF
TRBV6-5,TRBJ2-2,TRBD1,-,TGTGCCAGCAGAAGACAGGGCGGGACCGGGGAGCTGTTTTTT,CASRRQGGTGELFF
TRBV27,TRBJ1-2,TRBD1,-,TGTGCCAGCAGTTTTCTCCTAGGGACAGAGATATATGGCTACACCTTC,CASSFLLGTEIYGYTF
TRBV6-5,TRBJ2-3,TRBD2,-,TGTGCCAGCAGTCGACTAGCGGGGGCCGGAGATACGCAGTATTTT,CASSRLAGAGDTQYF
TRBV6-5,TRBJ1-1,TRBD1,-,TGTGCCAGCAGTTCGACAGGGGCCCTGAACACTGAAGCTTTCTTT,CASSSTGALNTEAFF
TRBV5-1,TRBJ2-2,-,-,TGCGCCAGCAGCTCCAGGGTAGCCGGGGAGCTGTTTTTT,CASSSRVAGELFF
TRBV6-6,TRBJ1-6,-,-,TGTGCCAGCAGTTATATCGTCGGAGGGGGAAATTCACCCCTCCACTTT,CASSYIVGGGNSPLHF
TRBV11-2,TRBJ2-1,TRBD2,-,TGTGCCAGCAGCCCACGAGCGGGGGAGCAGTTCTTC,CASSPRAGEQFF
TRBV5-1,TRBJ2-1,-,-,TGCGCCAGCCGTCGGGATGAAATAGTTGGGAGCTCCTACAATGAGCAGTTCTTC,CASRRDEIVGSSYNEQFF
TRBV7-9,TRBJ1-4,-,-,TGTGCCAGCAGCTTTTCGACAGTCAATAATGAAAAACTGTTTTTT,CASSFSTVNNEKLFF
TRBV5-1,TRBJ1-6,TRBD1,-,TGCGCCAGCAGCGTGGGACAGTCGGGCTCACCCCTCCACTTT,CASSVGQSGSPLHF
TRBV18,TRBJ2-3,-,-,TGTGCCAGCTCACCATCGGTCTTTACAGATACGCAGTATTTT,CASSPSVFTDTQYF
TRBV5-4,TRBJ2-5,TRBD1,-,TGTGCCAGCAGCCCTGACAGGGGAGGAAAGACCCAGTACTTC,CASSPDRGGKTQYF
TRBV7-9,TRBJ1-1,TRBD1,-,TGTGCCAGCAGCTTTACCGGGACAGGTAACACTGAAGCTTTCTTT,CASSFTGTGNTEAFF
TRBV18,TRBJ1-1,-,few,TGTGCCAGCTCACTCGACATGAACACTGAAGCTTTCTTT,CASSLDMNTEAFF
TRBV7-2,TRBJ2-7,TRBD2,few,TGTGCCAGCAGCCAGAGACTAGCGGGAGTGGGTCACGAGCAGTACTTC,CASSQRLAGVGHEQYF
TRBV19,TRBJ1-1,-,-,TGTGCCAGTACCACGAGGGGCAGGGTGAGTACTGAAGCTTTCTTT,CASTTRGRVSTEAFF
TRBV5-1,TRBJ2-7,-,-,TGCGCCAGCAGCTTAGGGGGACCCTCCTACGAGCAGTACTTC,CASSLGGPSYEQYF
TRBV4-1,TRBJ2-2,TRBD2,-,TGCGCCAGCAATCCAGGACTAGCGGGAGGTGGCGGGGAGCTGTTTTTT,CASNPGLAGGGGELFF
TRBV29-1,TRBJ2-2,-,-,TGCAGCGTTGGTGCAGAGAACACCGGGGAGCTGTTTTTT,CSVGAENTGELFF
TRBV28,TRBJ1-4,TRBD1,-,TGTGCCAGCAGTTCCCCCGGGACAGGGGGTCGAGAAAAACTGTTTTTT,CASSSPGTGGREKLFF
TRBV2,TRBJ1-1,TRBD1,-,TGTGCCAGCAGTCCCTCAATAGACAGGGGCACTGAAGCTTTCTTT,CASSPSIDRGTEAFF
TRBV14,TRBJ2-5,-,once,TGTGCCAGCAGACAGACAGTCCAAGAGACCCAGTACTTC,CASRQTVQETQYF
TRBV5-1,TRBJ1-4,-,-,TGCGCCAGCAGCGTGGACCTACAAGGGCCCCTAGAAAAACTGTTTTTT,CASSVDLQGPLEKLFF
TRBV13,TRBJ2-4,TRBD2,-,TGTGCCAGCAGCTCGGGGACTAGGGCCTTAGCCAAAAACATTCAGTACTTC,CASSSGTRALAKNIQYF
TRBV19,TRBJ1-5,-,few,TGTGCCAGTAGTATCCGACAGAATCAGCCCCAGCATTTT,CASSIRQNQPQHF
TRBV7-9,TRBJ2-6,-,once,TGTGCCACTAAGCAAGAGAAGGGTGGGGCCAACGTCCTGACTTTC,CATKQEKGGANVLTF